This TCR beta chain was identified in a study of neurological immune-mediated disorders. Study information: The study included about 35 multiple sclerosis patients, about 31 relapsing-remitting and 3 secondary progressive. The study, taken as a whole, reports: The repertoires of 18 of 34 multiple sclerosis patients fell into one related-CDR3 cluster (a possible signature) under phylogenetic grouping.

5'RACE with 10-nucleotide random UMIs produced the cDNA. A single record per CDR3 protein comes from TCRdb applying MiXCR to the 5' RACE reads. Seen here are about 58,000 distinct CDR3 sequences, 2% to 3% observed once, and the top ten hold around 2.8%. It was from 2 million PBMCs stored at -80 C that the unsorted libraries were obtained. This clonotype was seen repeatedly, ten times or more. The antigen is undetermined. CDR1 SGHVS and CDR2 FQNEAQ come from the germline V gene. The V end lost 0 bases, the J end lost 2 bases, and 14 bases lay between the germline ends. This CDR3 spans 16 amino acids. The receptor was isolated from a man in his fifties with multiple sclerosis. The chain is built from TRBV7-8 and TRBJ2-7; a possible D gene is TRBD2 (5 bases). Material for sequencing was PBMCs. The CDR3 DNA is TGTGCCAGCAGCTTAGCGCGGGCAGGAGCTCCCTACGAGCAGTACTTC. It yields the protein CASSLARAGAPYEQYF. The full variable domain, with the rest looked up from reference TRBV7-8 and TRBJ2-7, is GAGVSQSPRYKVAKRGQDVALRCDPISGHVSLFWYQQALGQGPEFLTYFQNEAQLDKSGLPSDRFFAERPEGSVSTLKIQRTQQEDSAVYLCASSLARAGAPYEQYFGPGTRLTVT.